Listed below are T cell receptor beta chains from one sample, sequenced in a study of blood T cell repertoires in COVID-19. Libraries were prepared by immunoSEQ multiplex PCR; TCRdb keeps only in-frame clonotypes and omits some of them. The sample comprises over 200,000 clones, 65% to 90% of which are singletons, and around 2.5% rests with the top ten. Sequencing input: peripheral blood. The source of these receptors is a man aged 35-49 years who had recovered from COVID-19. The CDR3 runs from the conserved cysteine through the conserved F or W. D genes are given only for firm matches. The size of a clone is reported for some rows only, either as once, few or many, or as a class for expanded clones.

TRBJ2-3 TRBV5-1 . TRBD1 TGCGCCAGCAGTCGGGACAGGGGACTCACAGATACGCAGTATTTT CASSRDRGLTDTQYF
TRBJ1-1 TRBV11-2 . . TGTGCCAGCAATCCGGGACTATCGAACACTGAAGCTTTCTTT CASNPGLSNTEAFF
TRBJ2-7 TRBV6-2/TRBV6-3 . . TGTGCCAGCAGCCTCCGGGGGGCGCAAGCCTACGAGCAGTACTTC CASSLRGAQAYEQYF
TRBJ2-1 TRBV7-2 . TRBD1 TGTGCCAGCAGCAGAGACAGGGACAATGAGCAGTTCTTC CASSRDRDNEQFF
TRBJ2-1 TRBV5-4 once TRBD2 TGTGCCAGCAGCCGCACTGGGCGGGGGGGGTGGAACAATGAGCAGTTCTTC CASSRTGRGGWNNEQFF
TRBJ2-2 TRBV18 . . TGTGCCAGCTCACCACAGGGACAGAACACCGGGGAGCTGTTTTTT CASSPQGQNTGELFF
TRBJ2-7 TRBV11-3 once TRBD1 TGTGCCAGCAGCCGCGCGGGACAGGGTTTATACGAGCAGTACTTC CASSRAGQGLYEQYF
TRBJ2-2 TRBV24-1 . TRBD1 TGTGCCACCAGTGATTCGGGACAGGGGGCAAACACCGGGGAGCTGTTTTTT CATSDSGQGANTGELFF
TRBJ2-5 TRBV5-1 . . TGCGCCAGCAGCATTGGGGGGACGGAAGAGACCCAGTACTTC CASSIGGTEETQYF
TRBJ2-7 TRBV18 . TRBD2 TGTGCCAGCTCACTACGGACTAGTAAGGACTACGAGCAGTACTTC CASSLRTSKDYEQYF
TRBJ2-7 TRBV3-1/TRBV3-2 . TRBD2 TGTGCCAGCAGCCCCTCGGGAGCGGGAGAACAGTACTTC CASSPSGAGEQYF
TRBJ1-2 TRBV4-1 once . TGCGCCAGCAGCCAAGAGTGGTACTCTAAATATGGCTACACCTTC CASSQEWYSKYGYTF
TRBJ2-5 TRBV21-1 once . TGTGCCAGCAGTCTGGCCCGGGACAGGGGGCTAGGTGAGACCCAGTACTTC CASSLARDRGLGETQYF
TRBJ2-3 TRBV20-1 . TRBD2 TGCAGTGCTAGTAAGACTAGCGGGAGGGCCCCAGATACGCAGTATTTT CSASKTSGRAPDTQYF
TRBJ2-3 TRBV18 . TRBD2 TGTGCCAGCTCACCACCGGGACTAGCGGGAGTTGGAGATACGCAGTATTTT CASSPPGLAGVGDTQYF
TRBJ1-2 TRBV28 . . TGTGCCAGCAGTTTATTTGGGACAAGGGCTAACTATGGCTACACCTTC CASSLFGTRANYGYTF
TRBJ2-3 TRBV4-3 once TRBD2 TGCGCCAGCAGCCAAAGCCCTGGAAGGATAGCGGGGTGGGCAGATACGCAGTATTTT CASSQSPGRIAGWADTQYF
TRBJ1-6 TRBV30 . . TGTGCCTGGAGTCTCGGACAGCTTAATTCACCCCTCCACTTT CAWSLGQLNSPLHF
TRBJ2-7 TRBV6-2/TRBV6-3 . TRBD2 TGTGCCAGCAGTTTGGGACTAGCGGGAGGGCCCGAGCAGTACTTC CASSLGLAGGPEQYF
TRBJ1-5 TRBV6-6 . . TGTGCCAGCAGCCCCATCGTTGGCCAGCCCCAGCATTTT CASSPIVGQPQHF
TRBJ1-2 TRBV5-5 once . TGTGCCAGCAGCTCGACAGGTTCAAGCGGCTACACCTTC CASSSTGSSGYTF
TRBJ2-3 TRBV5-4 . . TGTGCCAGCAGCTCGCCAATCGAAGGCGGGGTACTCACAGATACGCAGTATTTT CASSSPIEGGVLTDTQYF
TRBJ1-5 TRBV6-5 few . TGTGCCAGCAGATATTCGACAGATAGCAATCAGCCCCAGCATTTT CASRYSTDSNQPQHF
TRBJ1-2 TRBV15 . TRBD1 TGTGCCACCAGCAGGAGGGACAGCAGCCATGGCTACACCTTC CATSRRDSSHGYTF
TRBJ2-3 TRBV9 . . TGTGCCAGCAGCATGACGGGACTCCCAGATACGCAGTATTTT CASSMTGLPDTQYF
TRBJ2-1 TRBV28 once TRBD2 TGTGCCAGCAGTCGAGCGGGAGGGTCCTACAATGAGCAGTTCTTC CASSRAGGSYNEQFF
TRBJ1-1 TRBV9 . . TGTGCCAGCAGCGTCAACTCCCCCCCAGGTGAAGCTTTCTTT CASSVNSPPGEAFF
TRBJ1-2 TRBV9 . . TGTGCCAGCAGCGTAGGCAGGGCTAACTATGGCTACACCTTC CASSVGRANYGYTF
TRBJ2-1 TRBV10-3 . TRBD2 TGTGCCATCAGTCTAGCGGGGTCCTACAATGAGCAGTTCTTC CAISLAGSYNEQFF
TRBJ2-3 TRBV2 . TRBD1 TGTGCCGCCCCGGGACAGAATGTAGATACGCAGTATTTT CAAPGQNVDTQYF
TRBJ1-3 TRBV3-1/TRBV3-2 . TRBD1 TGTGCCAGCAGCCCACAGGGGTCCGGAAACACCATATATTTT CASSPQGSGNTIYF
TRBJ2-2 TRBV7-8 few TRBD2 TGTGCCAGCAGCTCCAGGGTGGGACTAGCGGGGGGGCTCCCCGGGGAGCTGTTTTTT CASSSRVGLAGGLPGELFF
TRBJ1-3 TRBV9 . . TGTGCCAGCAGCAAGGACAGTGGAAACACCATATATTTT CASSKDSGNTIYF
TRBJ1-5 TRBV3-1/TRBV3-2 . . TGTCTTTGGGGCGGTTCATATAGCAATCAGCCCCAGCATTTT CLWGGSYSNQPQHF
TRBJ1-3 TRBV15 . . TGTGCCACCAGCAGGAAACGTACCACAGGGTTAGGAAACACCATATATTTT CATSRKRTTGLGNTIYF
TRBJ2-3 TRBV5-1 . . TGCGCCAGCAGCTTGGGGCGGACAGATACGCAGTATTTT CASSLGRTDTQYF
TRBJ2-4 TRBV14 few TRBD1 TGTGCCAGCAGCCAAGATAAAACAGGGGGCAATCTAGCCAAAAACATTCAGTACTTC CASSQDKTGGNLAKNIQYF
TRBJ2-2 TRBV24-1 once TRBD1 TGTGCCACCAGTGGAGGGACAGGGGCGAGCGGGGAGCTGTTTTTT CATSGGTGASGELFF
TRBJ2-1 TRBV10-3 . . TGTGCCAGCTCGGTCATTCATTATTCCAATGAGCAGTTCTTC CASSVIHYSNEQFF
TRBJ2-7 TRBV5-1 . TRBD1 TGCGCCAGCAGGTCCCCGGGACAGATCTACGAGCAGTACTTC CASRSPGQIYEQYF
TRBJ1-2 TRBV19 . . TGTGCCAGTAGTACAAGAAGAGGGAACTATGGCTACACCTTC CASSTRRGNYGYTF
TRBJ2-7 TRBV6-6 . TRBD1 TGTGCCATCGCGTTGGACAGGGGGGACGAGCAGTACTTC CAIALDRGDEQYF
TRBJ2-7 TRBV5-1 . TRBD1 TGCGCCAGCAGCTTGGAGGGACAGGGGCCCTACGAGCAGTACTTC CASSLEGQGPYEQYF
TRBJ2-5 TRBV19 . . TGTGCCAGTAGTGGGAACGGGAACACTCAAGAGACCCAGTACTTC CASSGNGNTQETQYF
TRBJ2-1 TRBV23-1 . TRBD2 TGCGCCAGCAGTCAATCGCGGTCGGGAGGAGGGGTGGACAATGAGCAGTTCTTC CASSQSRSGGGVDNEQFF
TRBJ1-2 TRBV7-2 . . TGTGCCAGCAGCTTAGTATGGGCAGCTAACTATGGCTACACCTTC CASSLVWAANYGYTF
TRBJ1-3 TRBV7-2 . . TGTGCCAGCAGCTCGGGAGGAGGGGACACCATATATTTT CASSSGGGDTIYF
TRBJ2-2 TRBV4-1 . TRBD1 TGCGCCAGCAGCCAAGTTGTCAGGGGGCCCCTGAAGGAGCTGTTTTTT CASSQVVRGPLKELFF